The clone carrying this T cell receptor beta chain has just one count. This sample is part of a study of blood T cell repertoires in COVID-19. Study details: Sites in the United States, Italy and Spain provided acute and convalescent COVID-19 samples. PBMCs, B-cell-depleted T cells, or T cells provided the cDNA or gDNA that made up the material.

The data were produced by immunoSEQ multiplex PCR, yet TCRdb's version contains in-frame clones alone and is incomplete. The sample records about 220,000 clones, approximately 90% being singletons. CDR3 size: 15 residues. The germline V and J ends were trimmed by 8 bases and 0 bases, with 14 bases remaining between them. Germline V gives CDR1 SGHAT, CDR2 FQNNGV. The rearrangement joins TRBV11-2 to TRBJ2-1; TRBD2 is a possible D gene (6 bases). The sample taken for sequencing was PBMCs or T cells enriched from blood (not recorded which). The origin of this receptor is a woman aged 40 to 55 with acute COVID-19. DNA for the CDR3: TGTGCCAGCCAAACGGCGGGGACCTCCTACAATGAGCAGTTCTTC. Translation gives CASQTAGTSYNEQFF.